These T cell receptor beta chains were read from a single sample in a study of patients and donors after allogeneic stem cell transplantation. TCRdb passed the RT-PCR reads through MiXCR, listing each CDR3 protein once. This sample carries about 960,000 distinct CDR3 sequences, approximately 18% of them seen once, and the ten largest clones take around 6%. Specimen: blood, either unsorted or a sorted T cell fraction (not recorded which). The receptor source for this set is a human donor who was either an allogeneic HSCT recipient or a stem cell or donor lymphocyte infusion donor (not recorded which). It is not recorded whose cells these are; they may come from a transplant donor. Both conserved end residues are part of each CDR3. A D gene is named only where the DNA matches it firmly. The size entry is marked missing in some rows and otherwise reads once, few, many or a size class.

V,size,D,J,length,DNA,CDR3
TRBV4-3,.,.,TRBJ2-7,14,TGCGCCAGCAGCCCCACATGTCTCTGTTACGAGCAGTACTTC,CASSPTCLCYEQYF
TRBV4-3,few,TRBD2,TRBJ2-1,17,TGCGCCAGCAGCCAAGGGGCGGGGGACTACCCCTACAATGAGCAGTTCTTC,CASSQGAGDYPYNEQFF
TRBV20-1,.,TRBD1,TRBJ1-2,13,TGCAGTGCTAGAGGACAGGGGAGGCATGGCTACACCTTC,CSARGQGRHGYTF
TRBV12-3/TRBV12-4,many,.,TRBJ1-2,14,TGTGCCAGCAGTTCAGTGGGCTTAGGCTATGGCTACACCTTC,CASSSVGLGYGYTF
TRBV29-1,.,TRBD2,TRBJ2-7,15,TGCAGCGTTGACTCAGGACTAGCGGGAGCGGCGGGGGAGTACTTC,CSVDSGLAGAAGEYF
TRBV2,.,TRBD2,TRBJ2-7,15,TGTGCCAGCATAGCCGGGACTAGCGGGAGCTACGAGCAGTACTTC,CASIAGTSGSYEQYF
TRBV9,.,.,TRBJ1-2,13,TGTGCCAGCACCCCAGAGGGTTGGAATGGCTACACCTTC,CASTPEGWNGYTF
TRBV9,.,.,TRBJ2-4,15,TGTGCCAGCACCCGTGCAGGGTCCCGAGGAGACATTCAGTACTTC,CASTRAGSRGDIQYF
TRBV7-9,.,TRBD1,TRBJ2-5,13,TGTGCCAGCCGGCAGGGGGCGTTGGAGACCCAGTACTTC,CASRQGALETQYF
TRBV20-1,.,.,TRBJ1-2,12,TGCAGTGCCATTCCTCAGGTGGATGGCTACACCTTC,CSAIPQVDGYTF
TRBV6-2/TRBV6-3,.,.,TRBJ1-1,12,TGTGCCAGCAGTTACGCCCAGGCTGAAGCTTTCTTT,CASSYAQAEAFF
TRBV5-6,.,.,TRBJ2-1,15,TGTGCCAGCAGCTTGAAGGGACCGCGCCTTCTAGAGCAGTTCTTC,CASSLKGPRLLEQFF
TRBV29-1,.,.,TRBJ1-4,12,TGCAGCGCAAGGCGGCAGGGGGAAAAACTGTTTTTT,CSARRQGEKLFF
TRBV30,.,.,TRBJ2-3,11,TGTGCCACCGCCGAGTCGGATACGCAGTATTTT,CATAESDTQYF
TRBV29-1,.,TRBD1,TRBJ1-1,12,TGCAGCGTCGCTAAAACAGGGGCTGAAGCTTTCTTT,CSVAKTGAEAFF
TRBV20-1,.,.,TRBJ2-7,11,TGCAGTGCTACTGAGAGCTACGAGCAGTACTTC,CSATESYEQYF
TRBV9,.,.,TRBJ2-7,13,TGTGCCAGCAGCGAGGGGGGTCGGGGCGAGCAGTACTTC,CASSEGGRGEQYF
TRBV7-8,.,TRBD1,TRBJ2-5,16,TGTGCCAGCAGCTTAGTCAGGGGACAGGGTATCGGGACCCAGTACTTC,CASSLVRGQGIGTQYF
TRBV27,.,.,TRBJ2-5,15,TGTGCCAGCAGGCAGGCCTCGGCCCGCCGGGAGACCCAGTACTTC,CASRQASARRETQYF
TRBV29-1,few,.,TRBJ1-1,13,TGCAGCGTTGACCCGGGGGGGAGGACTGAAGCTTTCTTT,CSVDPGGRTEAFF
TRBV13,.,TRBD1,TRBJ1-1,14,TGTGCCAGCAGCTTCTGGGACAGGGCCCCTGAAGCTTTCTTT,CASSFWDRAPEAFF
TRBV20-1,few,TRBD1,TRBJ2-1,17,TGCAGTGCTATTCACTACAAACCGGGACAGCCTTACAATGAGCAGTTCTTC,CSAIHYKPGQPYNEQFF
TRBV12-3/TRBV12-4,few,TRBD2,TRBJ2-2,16,TGTGCCAGCACAATACTAGCGCCCTTAGGGACCGGGGAGCTGTTTTTT,CASTILAPLGTGELFF
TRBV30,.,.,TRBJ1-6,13,TGTGCCTGGAGTGGAACCCGTAATTCACCCCTCCACTTT,CAWSGTRNSPLHF
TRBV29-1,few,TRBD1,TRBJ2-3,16,TGCAGCGTTAACCCGGGACAGGGGAAAGTTTCAGATACGCAGTATTTT,CSVNPGQGKVSDTQYF
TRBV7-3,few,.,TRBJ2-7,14,TGTGCCAGCAGCTTATCCGGGGACCGCTACGAGCAGTACTTC,CASSLSGDRYEQYF
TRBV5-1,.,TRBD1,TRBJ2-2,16,TGCGCCAGCAGCGCGGGACAGGGGGTGAACACCGGGGAGCTGTTTTTT,CASSAGQGVNTGELFF
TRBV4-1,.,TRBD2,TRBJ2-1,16,TGCGCCAGCAGCCAACCAACTAGCGGGGGGGCGAATGAGCAGTTCTTC,CASSQPTSGGANEQFF
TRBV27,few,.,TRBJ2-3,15,TGTGCCAGCAGTATCCCCGGGGCAAGCACAGATACGCAGTATTTT,CASSIPGASTDTQYF
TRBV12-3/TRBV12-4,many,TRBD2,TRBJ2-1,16,TGTGCCAGCAGTTTAGTGGCTAGCGGGAGCTACAATGAGCAGTTCTTC,CASSLVASGSYNEQFF
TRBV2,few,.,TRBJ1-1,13,TGTGCCAGCAAGGCAGGGGCGACCACTGAAGCTTTCTTT,CASKAGATTEAFF
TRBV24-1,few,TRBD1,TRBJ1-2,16,TGTGCCACCAGTGATCCCCGACAGGGCTTTGGCTATGGCTACACCTTC,CATSDPRQGFGYGYTF
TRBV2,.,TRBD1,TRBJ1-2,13,TGTGCCAGCGGGACAGATTCATACTATGGCTACACCTTC,CASGTDSYYGYTF
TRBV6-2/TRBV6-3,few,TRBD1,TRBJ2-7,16,TGTGCCAGCAGTCCTCCCGGGACAGAGATCTCCTACGAGCAGTACTTC,CASSPPGTEISYEQYF
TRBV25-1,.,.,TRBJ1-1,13,TGTGCCAGCATGCCGTGGCAGGGCACTGAAGCTTTCTTT,CASMPWQGTEAFF
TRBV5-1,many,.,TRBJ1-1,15,TGCGCCAGCAGCTTGTCTACGGACGGGAACACTGAAGCTTTCTTT,CASSLSTDGNTEAFF
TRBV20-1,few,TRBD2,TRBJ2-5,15,TGCAGTGCCGGGACTAGCGGGAGGCTGAGAGAGACCCAGTACTTC,CSAGTSGRLRETQYF
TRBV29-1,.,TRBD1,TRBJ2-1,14,TGCAGCGTTGACGGGGACAGGGGAGGCGATGAGCAGTTCTTC,CSVDGDRGGDEQFF
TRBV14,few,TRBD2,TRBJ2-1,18,TGTGCCAGCAGCCCTGGGACTAGCGGGGCGAGCTCCTACAATGAGCAGTTCTTC,CASSPGTSGASSYNEQFF
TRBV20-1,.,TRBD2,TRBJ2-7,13,TGCAGTGCTAAGGCGGGGGGGCGCTACGAGCAGTACTTC,CSAKAGGRYEQYF
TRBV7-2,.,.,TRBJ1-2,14,TGTGCCAGCAGCTTAGAATGGACATCTCATGGCTACACCTTC,CASSLEWTSHGYTF
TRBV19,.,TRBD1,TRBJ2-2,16,TGTGCCAGTAGTATCGGGACAGCTGCGAACACCGGGGAGCTGTTTTTT,CASSIGTAANTGELFF
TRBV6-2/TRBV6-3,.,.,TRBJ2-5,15,TGTGCCAGCAGTCCCCTCAGTTGGATGGGGGAGACCCAGTACTTC,CASSPLSWMGETQYF
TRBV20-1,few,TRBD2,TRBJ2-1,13,TGCAGTGCTAGTGGGCGGGAGTGGAGTGAGCAGTTCTTC,CSASGREWSEQFF
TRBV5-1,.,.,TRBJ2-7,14,TGCGCCAGCAGCTTGTGGGGAAATTCCTACGAGCAGTACTTC,CASSLWGNSYEQYF